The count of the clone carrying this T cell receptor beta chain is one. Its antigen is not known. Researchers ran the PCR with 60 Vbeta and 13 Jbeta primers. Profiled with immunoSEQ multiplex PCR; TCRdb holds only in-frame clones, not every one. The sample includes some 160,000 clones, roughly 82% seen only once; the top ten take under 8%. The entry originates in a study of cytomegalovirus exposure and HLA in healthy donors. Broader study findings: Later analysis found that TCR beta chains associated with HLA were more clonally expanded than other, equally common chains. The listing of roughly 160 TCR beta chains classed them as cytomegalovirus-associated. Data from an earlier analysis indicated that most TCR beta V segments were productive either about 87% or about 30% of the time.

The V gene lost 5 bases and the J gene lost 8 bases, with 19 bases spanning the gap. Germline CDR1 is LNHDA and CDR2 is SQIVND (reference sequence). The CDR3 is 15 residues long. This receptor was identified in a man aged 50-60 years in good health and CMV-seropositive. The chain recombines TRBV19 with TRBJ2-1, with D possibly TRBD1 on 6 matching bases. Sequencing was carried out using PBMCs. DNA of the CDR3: TGTGCCAGTAGTGACGAAGGGGGAAGAGTCGATGAGCAGTTCTTC. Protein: CASSDEGGRVDEQFF.